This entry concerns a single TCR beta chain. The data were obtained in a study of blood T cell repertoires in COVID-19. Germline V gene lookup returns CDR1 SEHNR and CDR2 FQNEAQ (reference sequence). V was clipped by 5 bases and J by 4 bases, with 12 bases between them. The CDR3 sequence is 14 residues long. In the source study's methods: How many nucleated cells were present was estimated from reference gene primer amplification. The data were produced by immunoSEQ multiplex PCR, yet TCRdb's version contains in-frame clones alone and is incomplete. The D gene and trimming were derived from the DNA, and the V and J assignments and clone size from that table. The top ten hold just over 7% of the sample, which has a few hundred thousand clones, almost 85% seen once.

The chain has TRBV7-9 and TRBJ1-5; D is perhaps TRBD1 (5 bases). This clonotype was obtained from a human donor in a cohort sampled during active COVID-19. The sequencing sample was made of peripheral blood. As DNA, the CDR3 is TGTGCCAGCAGCGCCGACAGCTCAAATCAGCCCCAGCATTTT. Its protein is CASSADSSNQPQHF.